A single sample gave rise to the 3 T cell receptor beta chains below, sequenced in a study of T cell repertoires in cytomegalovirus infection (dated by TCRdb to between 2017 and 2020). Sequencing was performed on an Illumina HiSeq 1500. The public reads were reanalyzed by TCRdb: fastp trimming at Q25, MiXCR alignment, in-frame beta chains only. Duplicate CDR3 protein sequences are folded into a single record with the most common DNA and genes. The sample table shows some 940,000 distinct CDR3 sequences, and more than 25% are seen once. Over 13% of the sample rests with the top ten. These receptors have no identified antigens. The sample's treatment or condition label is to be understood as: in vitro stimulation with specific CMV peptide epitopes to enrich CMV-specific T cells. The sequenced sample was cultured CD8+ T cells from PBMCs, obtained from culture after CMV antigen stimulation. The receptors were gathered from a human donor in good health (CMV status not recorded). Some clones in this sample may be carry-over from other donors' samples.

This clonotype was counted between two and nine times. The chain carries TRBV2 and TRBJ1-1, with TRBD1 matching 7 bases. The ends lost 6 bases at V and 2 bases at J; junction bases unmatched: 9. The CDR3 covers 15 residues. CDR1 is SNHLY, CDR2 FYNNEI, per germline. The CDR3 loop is CASSDRRGLNTEAFF. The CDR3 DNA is TGTGCCAGCAGCGACAGGAGGGGGCTCAACACTGAAGCTTTCTTT.

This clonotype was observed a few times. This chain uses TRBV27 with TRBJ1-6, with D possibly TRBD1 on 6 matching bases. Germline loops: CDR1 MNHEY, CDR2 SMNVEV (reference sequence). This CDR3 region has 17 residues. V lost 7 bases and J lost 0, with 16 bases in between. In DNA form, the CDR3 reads TGTGCCAGCACTCAATCACCAGGGGACTCCTATAATTCACCCCTCCACTTT. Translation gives CASTQSPGDSYNSPLHF.

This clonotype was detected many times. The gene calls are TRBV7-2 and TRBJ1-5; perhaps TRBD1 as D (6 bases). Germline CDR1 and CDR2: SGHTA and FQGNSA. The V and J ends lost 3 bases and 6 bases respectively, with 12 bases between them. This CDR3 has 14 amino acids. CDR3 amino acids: CASSFITGIQPQHF. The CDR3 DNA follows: TGTGCCAGCAGCTTTATTACAGGGATTCAGCCCCAGCATTTT. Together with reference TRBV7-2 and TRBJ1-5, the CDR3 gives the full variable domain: GAGVSQSPSNKVTEKGKDVELRCDPISGHTALYWYRQSLGQGLEFLIYFQGNSAPDKSGLPSDRFSAERTGGSVSTLTIQRTQQEDSAVYLCASSFITGIQPQHFGDGTRLSIL.